This T cell receptor (beta chain) was profiled in a study of CD8 T cells in Susac syndrome. Study in general: Patients with Susac syndrome had blood drawn and were at that point therapy-naive, on corticosteroids, or on intravenous immunoglobulin alone. Study findings and constraints: The study identified around fifteen and five Susac-specific public clones in total CD8+ and CD8+ TEMRA repertoires.

Random hexamers were used to reverse transcribe an amount of about 0.5 to 1 ug RNA. The immunoSEQ assay covered 54 Vbeta and 13 Jbeta segments for CDR3. Using its own MiXCR run on the immunoSEQ multiplex PCR reads, TCRdb lists one record per CDR3 protein. Among around 130,000 distinct CDR3 sequences, roughly 94% were seen once, and the ten largest hold 0.25% to 0.3%. This CDR3 is built from 15 residues. Trimming removed 4 bases from V and 6 bases from J; junction bases left unmatched: 9. Germline V gene sequence: CDR1 SEHNR, CDR2 FQNEAQ (reference sequence). Remarks on this clonotype: Its antigen is unknown.

FACS was used to enrich TEMRA cells, whereas the CD8+ and CD4+ T cells were obtained by negative isolation. The chain carries TRBV7-9 and TRBJ2-1, with 7 bases matching TRBD2. Sequencing used CD8+ T cells from PBMCs. The TCR comes from a human donor with Susac syndrome. The CDR3 spells CASSSESGETNEQFF. CDR3 bases: TGTGCCAGCAGCTCAGAAAGCGGGGAGACCAATGAGCAGTTCTTC.